This T cell receptor (beta chain) is drawn from a study of blood T cells in healthy people across ages. With 6 bases clipped from V and 1 base from J, the junction kept 8 bases outside the gene matches. CDR3 length: 15 residues. Donors were systemically healthy Caucasian individuals from Russia aged roughly 6 to 100 years. A J-beta primer mix and a sample-barcoded 5' primer were used in a second PCR of about 7 to 12 cycles. TCRdb independently ran MiXCR on the 5' RACE reads; one entry per CDR3 protein. The data hold about a million distinct CDR3 sequences, with 45% to 60% observed a single time. Overall study findings and caveats: Observed TCR beta diversity per million T cells went down as age went up. This fall followed a roughly linear course with age. It was the long-lived donors that had more naive CD4+ cells and higher diversity than aged donors.

Of note for this clonotype: Its antigen is unidentified.

The receptor's source is a woman aged 55 to 70 in good health. The sequencing sample was made of blood. The chain is built from TRBV12-3 or TRBV12-4 and TRBJ1-2; 7 bases align to TRBD1. The CDR3 here is CASSPQTGLNYGYTF. Written as DNA, the CDR3 is TGTGCCAGCAGCCCTCAGACAGGGCTTAACTATGGCTACACCTTC.